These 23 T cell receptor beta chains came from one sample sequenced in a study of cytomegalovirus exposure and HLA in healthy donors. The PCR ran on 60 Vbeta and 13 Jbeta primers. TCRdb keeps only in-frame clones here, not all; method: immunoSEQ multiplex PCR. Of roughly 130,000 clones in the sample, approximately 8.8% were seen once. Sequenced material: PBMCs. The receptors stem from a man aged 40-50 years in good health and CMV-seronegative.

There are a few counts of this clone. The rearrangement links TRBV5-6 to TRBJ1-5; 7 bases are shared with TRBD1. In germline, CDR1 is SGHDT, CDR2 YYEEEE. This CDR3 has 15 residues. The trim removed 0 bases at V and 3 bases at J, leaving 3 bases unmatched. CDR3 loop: CASSLGGGDNQPQHF. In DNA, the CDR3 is TGTGCCAGCAGCTTGGGAGGGGGCGACAATCAGCCCCAGCATTTT.

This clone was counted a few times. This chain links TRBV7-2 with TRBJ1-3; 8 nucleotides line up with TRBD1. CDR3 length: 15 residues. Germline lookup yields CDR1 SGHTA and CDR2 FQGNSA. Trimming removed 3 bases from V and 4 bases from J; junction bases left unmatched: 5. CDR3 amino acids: CASSFGAGGGNTIYF. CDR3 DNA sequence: TGTGCCAGCAGCTTCGGAGCAGGGGGCGGAAACACCATATATTTT.

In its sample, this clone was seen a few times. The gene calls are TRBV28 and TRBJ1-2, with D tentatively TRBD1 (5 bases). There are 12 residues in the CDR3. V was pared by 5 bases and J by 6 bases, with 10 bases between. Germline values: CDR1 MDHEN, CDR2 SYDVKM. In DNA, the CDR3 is TGTGCCAGCAGTGACTCGACAGATGGCTACACCTTC. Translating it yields CASSDSTDGYTF.

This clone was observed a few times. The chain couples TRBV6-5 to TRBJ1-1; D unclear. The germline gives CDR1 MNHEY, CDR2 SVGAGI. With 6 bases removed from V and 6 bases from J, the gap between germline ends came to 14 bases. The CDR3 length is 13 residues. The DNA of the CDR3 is TGTGCCAGCAGGCGAACGAGGGTATCTGAAGCTTTCTTT. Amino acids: CASRRTRVSEAFF.

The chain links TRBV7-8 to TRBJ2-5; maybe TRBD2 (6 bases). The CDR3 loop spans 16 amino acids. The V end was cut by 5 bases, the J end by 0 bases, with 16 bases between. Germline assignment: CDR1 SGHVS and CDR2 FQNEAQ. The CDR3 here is CASSPGVGRYQETQYF. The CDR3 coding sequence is TGTGCCAGCAGCCCGGGGGTTGGCAGGTACCAAGAGACCCAGTACTTC.

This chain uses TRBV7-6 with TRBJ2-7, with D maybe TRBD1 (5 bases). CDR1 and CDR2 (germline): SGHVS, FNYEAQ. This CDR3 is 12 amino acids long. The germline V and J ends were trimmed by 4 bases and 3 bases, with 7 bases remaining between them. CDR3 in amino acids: CASSSGHYEQYF. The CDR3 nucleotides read TGTGCCAGCAGCTCTGGACACTACGAGCAGTACTTC.

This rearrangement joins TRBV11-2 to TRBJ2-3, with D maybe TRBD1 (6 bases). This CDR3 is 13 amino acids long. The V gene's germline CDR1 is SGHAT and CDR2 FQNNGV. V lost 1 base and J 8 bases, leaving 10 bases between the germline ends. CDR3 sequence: CASSLATGSTQYF. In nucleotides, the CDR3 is TGTGCCAGCAGCTTAGCCACAGGGTCTACGCAGTATTTT.

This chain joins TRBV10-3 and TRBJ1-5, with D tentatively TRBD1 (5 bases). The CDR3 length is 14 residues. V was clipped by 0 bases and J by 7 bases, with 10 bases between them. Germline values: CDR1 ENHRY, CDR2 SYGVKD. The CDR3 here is CAISESGVGQPQHF. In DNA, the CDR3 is TGTGCCATCAGTGAGTCAGGGGTAGGACAGCCCCAGCATTTT.

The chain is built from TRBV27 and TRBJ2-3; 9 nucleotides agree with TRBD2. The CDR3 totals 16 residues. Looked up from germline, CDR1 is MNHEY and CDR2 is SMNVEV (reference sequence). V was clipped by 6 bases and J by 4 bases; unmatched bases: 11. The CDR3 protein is CASRSSGVLRADTQYF. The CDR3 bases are TGTGCCAGCAGATCTAGCGGGGTCCTTAGGGCAGATACGCAGTATTTT.

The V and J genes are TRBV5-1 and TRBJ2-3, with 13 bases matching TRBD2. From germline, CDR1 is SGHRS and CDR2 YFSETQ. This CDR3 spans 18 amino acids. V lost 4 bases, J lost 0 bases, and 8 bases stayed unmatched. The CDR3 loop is CASSVTSGGGTSTDTQYF. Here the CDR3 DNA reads TGCGCCAGCAGCGTTACTAGCGGGGGGGGGACTAGCACAGATACGCAGTATTTT.

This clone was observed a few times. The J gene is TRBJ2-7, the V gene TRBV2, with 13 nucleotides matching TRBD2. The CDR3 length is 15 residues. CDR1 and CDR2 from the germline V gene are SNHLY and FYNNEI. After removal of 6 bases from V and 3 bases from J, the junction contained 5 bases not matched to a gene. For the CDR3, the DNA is TGTGCCAGCAGCGCTACTAGCGGGGGGGTCTACGAGCAGTACTTC. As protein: CASSATSGGVYEQYF.

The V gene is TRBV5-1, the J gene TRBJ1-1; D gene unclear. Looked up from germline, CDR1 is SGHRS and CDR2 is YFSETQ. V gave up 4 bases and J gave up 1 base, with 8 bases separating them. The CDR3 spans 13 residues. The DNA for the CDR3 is TGCGCCAGCAGCCCAGACAAGAACACTGAAGCTTTCTTT. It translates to CASSPDKNTEAFF.

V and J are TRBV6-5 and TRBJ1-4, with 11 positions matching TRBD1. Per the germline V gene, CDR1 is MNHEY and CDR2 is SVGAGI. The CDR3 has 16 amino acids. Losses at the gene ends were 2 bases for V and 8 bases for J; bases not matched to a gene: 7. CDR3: CASSYQRTGGNEKLFF. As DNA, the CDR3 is TGTGCCAGCAGTTACCAAAGGACAGGGGGCAACGAAAAACTGTTTTTT.

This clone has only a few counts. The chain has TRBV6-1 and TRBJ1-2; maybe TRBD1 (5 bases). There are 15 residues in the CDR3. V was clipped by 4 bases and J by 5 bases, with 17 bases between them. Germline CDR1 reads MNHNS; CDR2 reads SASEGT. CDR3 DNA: TGTGCCAGCAGTGTCCAACTGGACAAGCCATATGGCTACACCTTC. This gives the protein CASSVQLDKPYGYTF.

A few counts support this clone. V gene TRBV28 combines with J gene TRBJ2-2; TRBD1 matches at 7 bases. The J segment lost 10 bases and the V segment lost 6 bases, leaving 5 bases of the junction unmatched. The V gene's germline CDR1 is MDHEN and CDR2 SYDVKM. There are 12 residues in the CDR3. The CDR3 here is CASSLTGEELFF. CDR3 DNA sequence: TGTGCCAGCAGCCTCACAGGGGAGGAGCTGTTTTTT.

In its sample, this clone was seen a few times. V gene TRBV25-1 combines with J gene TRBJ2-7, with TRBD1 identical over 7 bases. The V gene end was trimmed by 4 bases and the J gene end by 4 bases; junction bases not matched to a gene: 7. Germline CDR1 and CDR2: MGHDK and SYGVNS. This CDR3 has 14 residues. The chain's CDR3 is CASSAPGGLYEQYF. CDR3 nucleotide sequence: TGTGCCAGCAGTGCGCCAGGGGGTTTGTACGAGCAGTACTTC.

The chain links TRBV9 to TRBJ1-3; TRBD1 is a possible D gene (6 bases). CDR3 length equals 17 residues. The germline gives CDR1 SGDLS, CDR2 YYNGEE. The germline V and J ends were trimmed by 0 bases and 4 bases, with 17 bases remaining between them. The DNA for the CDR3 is TGTGCCAGCAGCGTAGAGCCGAGGGGGTCAGGCGGAAACACCATATATTTT. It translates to CASSVEPRGSGGNTIYF.

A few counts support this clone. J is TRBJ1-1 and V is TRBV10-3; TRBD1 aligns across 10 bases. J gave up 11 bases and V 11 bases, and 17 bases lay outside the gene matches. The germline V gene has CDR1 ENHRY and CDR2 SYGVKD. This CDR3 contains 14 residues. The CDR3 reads CAVRQGADPAVAFF. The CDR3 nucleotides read TGTGCCGTGAGACAGGGGGCTGACCCTGCAGTGGCTTTCTTT.

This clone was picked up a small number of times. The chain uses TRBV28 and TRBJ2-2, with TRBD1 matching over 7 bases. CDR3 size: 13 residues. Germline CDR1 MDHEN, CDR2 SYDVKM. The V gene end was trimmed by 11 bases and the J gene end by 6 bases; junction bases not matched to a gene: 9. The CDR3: CAAKTGVPGELFF. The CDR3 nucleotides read TGTGCCGCGAAAACAGGGGTCCCCGGGGAGCTGTTTTTT. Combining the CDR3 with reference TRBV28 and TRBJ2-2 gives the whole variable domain DVKVTQSSRYLVKRTGEKVFLECVQDMDHENMFWYRQDPGLGLRLIYFSYDVKMKEKGDIPEGYSVSREKKERFSLILESASTNQTSMYLCAAKTGVPGELFFGEGSRLTVL.

The chain's CDR3 is CASKGAGPNEQFF. The DNA for the CDR3 is TGTGCCAGTAAAGGGGCAGGGCCAAATGAGCAGTTCTTC. The chain combines TRBV19 with TRBJ2-1; possible D gene TRBD1, 5 bases. The CDR3 consists of 13 residues. Germline assignment: CDR1 LNHDA and CDR2 SQIVND (reference sequence). V lost 7 bases, J lost 7 bases, and 14 bases lay in between.

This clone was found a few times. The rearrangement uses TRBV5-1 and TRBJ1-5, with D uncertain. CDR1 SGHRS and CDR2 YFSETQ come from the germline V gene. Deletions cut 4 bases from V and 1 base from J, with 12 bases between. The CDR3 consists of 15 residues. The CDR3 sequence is CASSISGMSNQPQHF. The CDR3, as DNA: TGCGCCAGCAGCATTTCGGGGATGAGCAATCAGCCCCAGCATTTT. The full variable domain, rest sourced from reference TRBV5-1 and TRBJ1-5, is KAGVTQTPRYLIKTRGQQVTLSCSPISGHRSVSWYQQTPGQGLQFLFEYFSETQRNKGNFPGRFSGRQFSNSRSEMNVSTLELGDSALYLCASSISGMSNQPQHFGDGTRLSIL.

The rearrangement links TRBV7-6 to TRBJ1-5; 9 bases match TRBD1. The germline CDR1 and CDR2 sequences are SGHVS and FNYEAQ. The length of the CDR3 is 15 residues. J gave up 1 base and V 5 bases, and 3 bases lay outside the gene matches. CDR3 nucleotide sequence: TGTGCCAGCAGCAAGGGACAGGGAAGCAATCAGCCCCAGCATTTT. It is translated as CASSKGQGSNQPQHF.

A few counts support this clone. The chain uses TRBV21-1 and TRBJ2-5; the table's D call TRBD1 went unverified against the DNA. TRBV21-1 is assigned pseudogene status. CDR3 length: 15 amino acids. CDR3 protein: CASSKGKGETETQYF. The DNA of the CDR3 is TGTGCCAGCAGCAAAGGGAAGGGGGAAACGGAGACCCAGTACTTC.